Presented here are 18 T cell receptor beta chains from one specimen sequenced in a study of regulatory T cells in long-lasting Graves disease. Time point meaning: newly diagnosed GD, antithyroid drugs for less than 3 months. From RNA extracted from PBMCs, the TCR library was made. Arm-PCR of CDR3 regions and iRepertoire HTBI primers were used to build TCR beta libraries. TCRdb reanalysed the multiplex PCR reads using MiXCR and keeps one entry per CDR3 protein. This table has more than 450,000 distinct CDR3 sequences, around 12% appearing once. The same sample was also studied in work on T cells in Graves' hyperthyroidism and ophthalmopathy.

Specimen: peripheral blood mononuclear cells (PBMCs), collected at new diagnosis, from a patient treated with antithyroid drugs. These receptors all come from a woman aged 25 to 39 with Graves disease.

This clonotype has at least ten counts. The chain recombines TRBV6-1 with TRBJ1-1; no reliable D call. Germline CDR1 reads MNHNS; CDR2 reads SASEGT. The CDR3 is 15 residues long. Between the trimmed V and J ends, which lost 5 bases and 1 base, there was a span of 14 bases. The CDR3 DNA reads TGTGCCAGCAGTACCTCATTCGCAGGGAACACTGAAGCTTTCTTT. Protein sequence: CASSTSFAGNTEAFF.

This rearrangement joins TRBV6-2 or TRBV6-3 to TRBJ1-5, with 8 positions matching TRBD1. From germline, CDR1 is MNHEY and CDR2 SVGEGT. J lost 4 bases, V lost 6 bases, and 11 bases had no gene match. The CDR3 extends over 16 amino acids. Here the CDR3 DNA reads TGTGCCAGCAGCCCAGCTGGGACAGGTGGGAATCAGCCCCAGCATTTT. Its translation is CASSPAGTGGNQPQHF.

Many counts were recorded for this clonotype. The chain joins TRBV6-1 to TRBJ2-7; 7 positions agree with TRBD1. Per germline, CDR1 MNHNS and CDR2 SASEGT. V dropped 4 bases and J dropped 0; count of bases not matched to a gene: 3. The CDR3 covers 14 residues. CDR3 amino acids: CASSAGGPSYEQYF. CDR3 nucleotide sequence: TGTGCCAGCAGTGCAGGGGGTCCCTCCTACGAGCAGTACTTC.

In this sample, this clonotype turned up a few times. The V and J genes are TRBV14 and TRBJ2-5, with D possibly matching TRBD1 (5 bases). Trimming removed 1 base at V and 4 bases at J, with 13 bases between. Germline V gives CDR1 SGHDN, CDR2 FVKESK. The CDR3 runs to 15 residues. In DNA, the CDR3 is TGTGCCAGCAGCCAAGGTCGCAGGGTGAGAGAGACCCAGTACTTC. Amino acid sequence: CASSQGRRVRETQYF.

The CDR3 bases are TGTGCCACCAGCAGAGTCCCGGGGCGGGAGACCCAGTACTTC. Amino acid sequence: CATSRVPGRETQYF. The rearrangement joins TRBV15 to TRBJ2-5; D may match TRBD1 or TRBD2 (5 bases each). This CDR3 has 14 amino acids. V was cut by 1 base and J by 5 bases, with 11 bases left in between. Germline CDR1 and CDR2: LNHNV and YYDKDF (reference sequence).

This chain links TRBV7-2 with TRBJ2-7; TRBD1 aligns across 8 bases. Trimming took 5 bases from V and 5 from J; bases not matched to a gene: 8. Germline loops: CDR1 SGHTA, CDR2 FQGNSA. The CDR3 has 14 residues. This CDR3 is CASSIQTGVHEQYF. In nucleotides, the CDR3 is TGTGCCAGCAGCATACAGACAGGGGTACACGAGCAGTACTTC.

This clonotype appeared a few times. The V and J genes are TRBV20-1 and TRBJ2-1, with D perhaps TRBD2 (5 bases). This CDR3 comprises 16 residues. V was trimmed by 0 bases and J by 4 bases, leaving 16 bases between them. Germline V gives CDR1 DFQATT, CDR2 SNEGSKA (reference sequence). The CDR3: CSARDARRAIYNEQFF. Written as DNA, the CDR3 is TGCAGTGCTAGAGATGCGCGGCGGGCCATATACAATGAGCAGTTCTTC.

This clonotype showed up just a few times. The chain combines TRBV9 with TRBJ2-3, with 11 positions matching TRBD2. Germline-derived CDR1 and CDR2 are SGDLS and YYNGEE. The CDR3 length is 13 residues. The CDR3 here is CGLAGSFTDTQYF. DNA for the CDR3: TGTGGACTAGCGGGATCCTTCACAGATACGCAGTATTTT.

This clonotype came up a few times. A read error may be the cause here, since a much bigger clone is one base away. This rearrangement joins TRBV7-2 to TRBJ1-2; 11 bases match TRBD1. CDR1 and CDR2 (germline): SGHTA, FQGNSA. The CDR3 is 16 residues long. The DNA for the CDR3 is TGTGCCAGCAGCTTAGCGAGGACAGGGGGCGCAAATGGCTACATCTTC. It codes for CASSLARTGGANGYIF.

Many counts were recorded for this clonotype. The CDR3 DNA reads as TGTGCCAGCGGATTAGGGACTGGGAACACCGGGGAGCTGTTTTTT. Protein: CASGLGTGNTGELFF. The chain joins TRBV6-1 to TRBJ2-2, with D tentatively TRBD2 (6 bases). CDR1 is MNHNS, CDR2 SASEGT, per germline. The CDR3 is 15 residues long. V was shortened by 8 bases and J by 1 base, with 14 bases between the two germline ends.

This clonotype was detected many times. The rearrangement uses TRBV30 and TRBJ2-3; 7 nucleotides agree with TRBD2. J gave up 3 bases and V 8 bases, and 17 bases lay outside the gene matches. This CDR3 contains 16 residues. Per germline, CDR1 GTSNPN and CDR2 SVGIG (reference sequence). The CDR3 region is CAGSSGPNPSTDTQYF. CDR3 in DNA: TGTGCCGGGTCTAGCGGACCGAATCCCTCAACAGATACGCAGTATTTT.

This clonotype appeared many times. J is TRBJ2-3 and V is TRBV19; unclear D gene. The CDR3 has 13 residues. The V end lost 3 bases, the J end lost 2 bases, and 6 bases lay between the germline ends. Germline V gene sequence: CDR1 LNHDA, CDR2 SQIVND (reference sequence). In nucleotides, the CDR3 is TGTGCCAGTAGTATTTTGATCACAGATACGCAGTATTTT. Amino acids: CASSILITDTQYF.

CDR3 bases: TGTGCCAGTATTCCACAGGGGTTGGGGGGGCCCCAGCATTTT. Translation: CASIPQGLGGPQHF. This rearrangement joins TRBV19 to TRBJ1-5; 7 bases are a match to TRBD1. V shed 7 bases, J shed 9 bases, and the junction held 12 bases outside the gene matches. Per the germline V gene, CDR1 is LNHDA and CDR2 is SQIVND (reference sequence). The CDR3 runs to 14 residues.

This clonotype was observed at least ten times. The V gene is TRBV12-3 or TRBV12-4, the J gene TRBJ2-7; no reliable D call. Trimming removed 1 base from V and 1 base from J, with 8 bases in between. The CDR3 has 14 residues. Here the CDR3 reads CASSLGGVSYEQYF. The CDR3 coding sequence is TGTGCCAGCAGTTTAGGCGGCGTATCCTACGAGCAGTACTTC.

This chain connects TRBV6-5 to TRBJ2-1, with 14 bases fitting TRBD2. Germline V CDR1 and CDR2: MNHEY, SVGAGI. This CDR3 region has 17 residues. V gave up 0 bases and J gave up 9 bases; unmatched junction bases: 7. The CDR3 protein is CASSYSRTSGRFGEQFF. The DNA for the CDR3 is TGTGCCAGCAGTTACTCCCGGACTAGCGGGAGGTTTGGTGAGCAGTTCTTC.

Only a few counts were recorded for this clonotype. This sequence joins TRBV6-2 or TRBV6-3 and TRBJ2-3, with D possibly being TRBD1 or TRBD2 (5 bases each). Germline V CDR1 and CDR2: MNHEY, SVGEGT. Trimming pared 4 bases from V and 6 bases from J, leaving 11 bases between. This CDR3 is 13 amino acids long. The CDR3 protein is CASSSWGGDTQYF. DNA for the CDR3: TGTGCCAGCAGTTCGTGGGGCGGGGATACGCAGTATTTT.

This clonotype was seen ten or more times. The rearrangement links TRBV3-1 to TRBJ1-1; no reliable D call. Germline lookup yields CDR1 LGHDT and CDR2 YNNKEL (reference sequence). CDR3 length: 12 amino acids. Trimming removed 2 bases from V and 6 bases from J, with 7 bases in between. Here the CDR3 reads CASSQRPAEAFF. CDR3 in DNA: TGTGCCAGCAGCCAAAGGCCAGCTGAAGCTTTCTTT.

This clonotype was picked up many times. The chain is built from TRBV2 and TRBJ2-5; 8 nucleotides agree with TRBD1. V gave up 6 bases and J gave up 5 bases; unmatched junction bases: 11. Germline V gene lookup returns CDR1 SNHLY and CDR2 FYNNEI. The length of the CDR3 is 15 residues. The CDR3 reads CASSLTGAQGETQYF. In DNA form, the CDR3 reads TGTGCCAGCAGCCTGACAGGGGCCCAGGGGGAGACCCAGTACTTC.